Listed here are 14 T cell receptor beta chains from one sample, sequenced in a study of T cell repertoires in ileal Crohn's disease. The time point is: neoterminal ileum biopsy at postoperative endoscopy, about 6 months after surgery. This table comes from immunoSEQ multiplex PCR, and its TCRdb copy is limited to in-frame clones, with some not included. The data hold under 15,000 clones, with roughly 80% observed a single time. The sample comprised ileal tissue. These receptors all stem from an adult with Crohn's disease.

This clone was observed a few times. CDR3 residues: CASSFRTSTTNEKLFF. CDR3 sequence (DNA): TGCGCCAGCAGCTTCAGGACATCTACAACTAATGAAAAACTGTTTTTT. This sequence joins TRBV5-1 and TRBJ1-4; tentative D call: TRBD1 (5 bases). Trimming left V 2 bases short and J 0 bases short, with 11 bases between. This CDR3 contains 16 residues. The V gene's germline CDR1 is SGHRS and CDR2 YFSETQ.

CDR3 loop: CASSLDGTGAYEQYF. In DNA form, the CDR3 reads TGTGCCAGCAGCTTAGATGGGACAGGGGCCTACGAGCAGTACTTC. The rearrangement uses TRBV7-9 and TRBJ2-7; 10 bases match TRBD1. Per germline, CDR1 SEHNR and CDR2 FQNEAQ (reference sequence). V shed 1 base and J 2 bases; nucleotides not matched to a gene: 2. The CDR3 length is 15 residues.

The chain carries TRBV19 and TRBJ2-1, with 9 nucleotides matching TRBD1. The CDR3 has 19 amino acids. Germline values: CDR1 LNHDA, CDR2 SQIVND (reference sequence). V was clipped by 4 bases and J by 4 bases; unmatched bases: 17. The CDR3 sequence: CASSTTGGDLAGLYNEQFF. Here the CDR3 DNA reads TGTGCCAGTAGTACGACAGGGGGGGACTTAGCGGGCCTTTACAATGAGCAGTTCTTC.

This clone was seen once. This chain connects TRBV2 to TRBJ1-1; D is possibly TRBD1 (5 bases). CDR3 size: 13 residues. Germline V CDR1 and CDR2: SNHLY, FYNNEI. V gave up 7 bases and J gave up 5 bases, with 14 bases separating them. DNA for the CDR3: TGTGCCAGCAACATATATAAGGGGACTGAAGCTTTCTTT. This gives the protein CASNIYKGTEAFF. The full variable domain, completed using reference TRBV2 and TRBJ1-1, is EPEVTQTPSHQVTQMGQEVILRCVPISNHLYFYWYRQILGQKVEFLVSFYNNEISEKSEIFDDQFSVERPDGSNFTLKIRSTKLEDSAMYFCASNIYKGTEAFFGQGTRLTVV.

The chain recombines TRBV19 with TRBJ2-3; 9 positions agree with TRBD2. Germline V lookup: CDR1 LNHDA, CDR2 SQIVND (reference sequence). There are 15 residues in the CDR3. Trimming at V came to 9 bases and at J to 6 bases, leaving 13 bases not matched to a gene. The CDR3 reads CASSGASGIMDTQYF. CDR3 nucleotide sequence: TGTGCCAGCTCGGGGGCTAGCGGGATAATGGATACGCAGTATTTT.

The V and J genes are TRBV4-2 and TRBJ2-3; 9 bases map to TRBD2. This CDR3 has 19 residues. Germline loops: CDR1 LGHNA, CDR2 YNFKEQ. The V and J ends lost 4 bases and 0 bases, in that order; junction bases with no gene match: 14. The CDR3 nucleotides are TGTGCCAGCAGCCTCTCAGGGGCGGGGGGGCCATTTAGCACAGATACGCAGTATTTT. It codes for CASSLSGAGGPFSTDTQYF.

The chain is built from TRBV19 and TRBJ2-2, with 13 bases aligning to TRBD2. The CDR3 is made up of 14 amino acids. The J segment lost 5 bases and the V segment lost 7 bases, leaving 1 base of the junction unmatched. Germline CDR1 and CDR2: LNHDA and SQIVND (reference sequence). The CDR3: CASTGLAGTGELFF. CDR3 coding DNA: TGTGCCAGTACGGGACTAGCGGGGACCGGGGAGCTGTTTTTT.

The chain couples TRBV5-1 to TRBJ2-5; 8 bases map to TRBD2. V dropped 7 bases and J dropped 2; count of bases not matched to a gene: 4. CDR1 and CDR2 (germline): SGHRS, YFSETQ. There are 13 residues in the CDR3. The CDR3 DNA follows: TGCGCCAGCGGGGTAGCGGGGCAAGAGACCCAGTACTTC. Translation: CASGVAGQETQYF.

V and J are TRBV5-4 and TRBJ1-1, with D possibly being TRBD1 (5 bases). The V end was cut by 0 bases, the J end by 5 bases, with 11 bases between. Germline loops: CDR1 SGHNT, CDR2 YYREEE (reference sequence). The CDR3 is 14 amino acids. CDR3 sequence reads: CASSLDGRVTEAFF. CDR3 coding DNA: TGTGCCAGCAGCTTGGACGGCAGGGTTACTGAAGCTTTCTTT.

This chain connects TRBV18 to TRBJ2-5; D is uncertain. V lost 0 bases to trimming and J lost 1 base, with 9 bases between them. CDR1 and CDR2 from the germline V gene are KGHSH and LQKENI. CDR3 length: 15 amino acids. The CDR3 loop reads CASSPPAEFQETQYF. CDR3 in DNA: TGTGCCAGCTCACCACCTGCGGAGTTCCAAGAGACCCAGTACTTC.

This clone has only one observation. The CDR3 region has the DNA TGTGCCAGCAGTGGGGGACAGGGCTACGAGCAGTACTTC. Protein product: CASSGGQGYEQYF. This sequence joins TRBV27 and TRBJ2-7, with 9 bases identical to TRBD1. The germline CDR1 and CDR2 sequences are MNHEY and SMNVEV (reference sequence). Trimming removed 5 bases from V and 3 bases from J; junction bases left unmatched: 2. The CDR3 extends over 13 amino acids.

V usage is TRBV5-6 and J usage is TRBJ1-1, with D perhaps matching TRBD1 (6 bases). CDR3 size: 14 residues. V dropped 4 bases and J dropped 1 base, with 11 bases sitting between them. The V gene's germline CDR1 is SGHDT and CDR2 YYEEEE. CDR3 loop: CASSRGQKNTEAFF. The CDR3 coding sequence is TGTGCCAGCAGCAGGGGACAAAAGAACACTGAAGCTTTCTTT.

This chain links TRBV5-1 with TRBJ1-1; no clear D. Trimming stripped 0 bases from V and 10 bases from J, with 16 bases between. Looked up from germline, CDR1 is SGHRS and CDR2 is YFSETQ. The CDR3 covers 14 residues. In DNA form, the CDR3 reads TGCGCCAGCAGCTTGGCCTATAATGAGCTCGGAGCTTTCTTT. Translation: CASSLAYNELGAFF.

This chain links TRBV4-2 with TRBJ1-5; 8 bases match TRBD1. Germline V gene data show CDR1 as LGHNA and CDR2 as YNFKEQ. The CDR3 runs 15 residues. V lost 3 bases and J lost 1; bases outside the gene matches: 2. CDR3 DNA: TGTGCCAGCAGCCAGGGACAGGCGAGCAATCAGCCCCAGCATTTT. This gives the protein CASSQGQASNQPQHF.